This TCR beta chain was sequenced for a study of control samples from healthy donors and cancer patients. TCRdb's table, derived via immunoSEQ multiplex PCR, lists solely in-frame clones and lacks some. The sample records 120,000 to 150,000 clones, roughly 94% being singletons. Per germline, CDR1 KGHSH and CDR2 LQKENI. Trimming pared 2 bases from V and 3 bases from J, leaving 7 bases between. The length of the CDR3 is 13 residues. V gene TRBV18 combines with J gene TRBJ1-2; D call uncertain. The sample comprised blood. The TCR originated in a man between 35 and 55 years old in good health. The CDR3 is CASSPNGDYGYTF. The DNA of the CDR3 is TGTGCCAGCTCACCAAACGGGGACTATGGCTACACCTTC.